This T cell receptor beta chain comes out of a study of T cells in localized non-small cell lung cancer. Whole-study results and caveats: Out of the top 100 tumor clones, a median roughly 52 were seen in adjacent lung. Tumor samples were not multi-region, leaving intratumor heterogeneity unexcluded.

The V gene lost 6 bases and the J gene lost 7 bases, with 14 bases spanning the gap. Germline CDR1 reads SGHKS; CDR2 reads YYEKEE (reference sequence). The CDR3 consists of 13 residues. In the case of this clone: Its specificity is unknown.

The data were produced by immunoSEQ multiplex PCR, yet TCRdb's version contains in-frame clones alone and is incomplete. Of under 10,000 clones listed, 90% are singletons. This chain connects TRBV5-5 to TRBJ2-1; D is unclear. Sequences were derived from peripheral blood, sampled before any cancer treatment. The TCR sequence derives from a male donor older than 55 with stage III squamous cell lung carcinoma. The CDR3 sequence is CASILWGLNEQFF. The CDR3 DNA reads TGTGCCAGCATCTTATGGGGTTTGAATGAGCAGTTCTTC.